These T cell receptor beta chains were read from a single sample in a study of blood T cell repertoires in COVID-19. TCRdb's copy holds only in-frame clones and misses some; the assay was immunoSEQ multiplex PCR. The sample holds about 42,000 clones; about nine tenths are singletons and the top ten take around 25%. Sequences were obtained from peripheral blood. These receptors came from an elderly woman in a cohort sampled during active or convalescent COVID-19. The CDR3 runs from the conserved cysteine through the conserved F or W. A D gene is named only where the DNA matches it firmly. Not every row has a clone size; where given, it reads once, few, many or a size class.

d_call clone_size j_call v_call cdr3_aa cdr3_nt
TRBD1 - TRBJ2-6 TRBV19 CASSTDRGASGANVLTF TGTGCCAGTAGTACGGACAGGGGAGCCAGCGGGGCCAACGTCCTGACTTTC
- - TRBJ2-7 TRBV6-1 CASSERGAYEQYF TGTGCCAGCAGTGAGCGCGGTGCCTACGAGCAGTACTTC
TRBD2 - TRBJ2-3 TRBV28 CASSSPASGSSWTDTQYF TGTGCCAGCAGTTCCCCTGCTAGCGGGAGTAGTTGGACAGATACGCAGTATTTT
- - TRBJ2-1 TRBV10-3 CAISDGNGYSYNEQFF TGTGCCATCAGTGACGGGAACGGATACTCCTACAATGAGCAGTTCTTC
TRBD2 - TRBJ2-1 TRBV7-9 CASSPPVGLVASDPNEQFF TGTGCCAGCAGCCCTCCGGTGGGACTAGTCGCCTCTGACCCCAATGAGCAGTTCTTC
- - TRBJ2-1 TRBV7-2 CASSPPGLGSYNEQFF TGTGCCAGCAGCCCACCGGGACTCGGCTCCTACAATGAGCAGTTCTTC
- once TRBJ1-2 TRBV18 CASSPSVWEGGYGYTF TGTGCCAGCTCACCCTCCGTCTGGGAGGGAGGATACGGCTACACCTTC
- - TRBJ2-1 TRBV7-9 CASSLLYNEQFF TGTGCCAGCAGCCTTTTATACAATGAGCAGTTCTTC
TRBD1 once TRBJ1-1 TRBV5-4 CASSSDPGQSNTEAFF TGTGCCAGCAGCTCCGATCCGGGACAGTCCAACACTGAAGCTTTCTTT
- - TRBJ2-7 TRBV4-3 CASSQEGNSYEQYF TGCGCCAGCAGCCAAGAGGGCAACTCCTACGAGCAGTACTTC